This TCR beta chain was captured by sequencing in a study of early T cells in non-severe SARS-CoV-2 infection. TCRdb analysed the 5' RACE reads with MiXCR anew, one entry per CDR3 protein. The table has 30,000 to 40,000 distinct CDR3 sequences, around 5% seen once. At least ten counts were recorded for this clonotype. Trimming removed 5 bases from V and 7 bases from J; junction bases left unmatched: 6. This CDR3 has 13 residues. Sequenced input: whole blood. The TCR comes from an adult who was a healthcare worker with PCR-confirmed SARS-CoV-2 infection or an uninfected control (not recorded which). The chain combines TRBV12-3 or TRBV12-4 with TRBJ1-2; 8 bases are a match to TRBD1. CDR3 coding DNA: TGTGCCAGCAGTCCGAGGACAGGGCGTGGCTACACCTTC. This gives the protein CASSPRTGRGYTF.